One and the same sample provided the 10 T cell receptor beta chains below, sequenced in a study of shared clonotypes between healthy human individuals. Method: immunoSEQ multiplex PCR; TCRdb's copy keeps in-frame clones and lacks some. The repertoire holds millions of clones, more than 85% seen once, with 0.39% in the top ten. The sequenced sample was naive CD4+ T cells from PBMCs. The subset here: CD45RA+ positively selected. The origin of the receptors is a man younger than 35 in good health. Some clones in this sample may be carry-over from other donors' samples.

This chain uses TRBV6-1 with TRBJ1-2; no clear D gene. This CDR3 has 15 amino acids. CDR1 and CDR2 (germline): MNHNS, SASEGT. V was shortened by 2 bases and J by 7 bases, with 17 bases between the two germline ends. The CDR3 nucleotides are TGTGCCAGCAGTGAACATAACCGCCCCGTGCCTGGCTACACCTTC. Its protein product is CASSEHNRPVPGYTF.

V and J are TRBV5-4 and TRBJ2-7; a weak D match, TRBD1 (6 bases). Germline assignment: CDR1 SGHNT and CDR2 YYREEE (reference sequence). The CDR3 consists of 15 residues. V lost 1 base and J 3 bases, leaving 14 bases between the germline ends. The CDR3 region has the DNA TGTGCCAGCAGCTTGAAAGGGGGAGAAGGCTACGAGCAGTACTTC. The encoded protein is CASSLKGGEGYEQYF.

In this sample, this clone turned up once. The rearrangement links TRBV4-1 to TRBJ1-4; D is ambiguous. CDR1 MGHRA and CDR2 YSYEKL come from the germline V gene. Trimming cost V 4 bases and J 0 bases, with 15 bases left between them. This CDR3 spans 17 amino acids. The CDR3 reads CASSPVHGRSTNEKLFF. The CDR3 DNA sequence: TGCGCCAGCAGCCCTGTGCACGGACGCTCAACTAATGAAAAACTGTTTTTT.

The CDR3 coding sequence is TGTGCCAGCGGAGGACTAGCGGACCCATGGGGCGGAGAGACCCAGTACTTC. It is translated as CASGGLADPWGGETQYF. V is TRBV9 and J is TRBJ2-5, with 10 nucleotides matching TRBD2. The CDR3 loop spans 17 amino acids. Trimming cost V 7 bases and J 4 bases; bases outside gene matches: 16. Germline CDR1 and CDR2: SGDLS and YYNGEE.

V is TRBV5-4 and J is TRBJ2-7, with D perhaps TRBD2 (6 bases). The CDR3 covers 14 residues. CDR1 and CDR2 (germline): SGHNT, YYREEE (reference sequence). V was trimmed by 4 bases and J by 6 bases, leaving 17 bases between them. CDR3 coding DNA: TGTGCCAGCAGCCCTCAGGGAGGTCTAGGCGAGCAGTACTTC. This translates into CASSPQGGLGEQYF. The variable domain in full, completed from reference TRBV5-4 and TRBJ2-7, reads ETGVTQSPTHLIKTRGQQVTLRCSSQSGHNTVSWYQQALGQGPQFIFQYYREEENGRGNFPPRFSGLQFPNYSSELNVNALELDDSALYLCASSPQGGLGEQYFGPGTRLTVT.

In its sample, this clone was seen a few times. This chain joins TRBV30 and TRBJ1-1, with unresolved D. CDR1 and CDR2 from the germline V gene are GTSNPN and SVGIG (reference sequence). V was trimmed by 3 bases and J by 4 bases, leaving 15 bases between them. The CDR3 contains 14 residues. The CDR3 reads CAWSAGLTRTEAFF. CDR3 nucleotide sequence: TGTGCCTGGAGCGCGGGATTAACCCGCACTGAAGCTTTCTTT.

V is TRBV25-1 and J is TRBJ2-3, with 7 bases matching TRBD2. CDR1 MGHDK and CDR2 SYGVNS come from the germline V gene. J gave up 2 bases and V 4 bases, and 3 bases lay outside the gene matches. This CDR3 has 14 amino acids. The chain's CDR3 is CASSASGITDTQYF. CDR3 coding DNA: TGTGCCAGCAGTGCTAGCGGAATCACAGATACGCAGTATTTT.

CDR3 bases: TGTGCCAGCAGCCTCCGACAGGTCCTAGTGTGGGAGCAGTATTTT. As protein: CASSLRQVLVWEQYF. The chain uses TRBV7-9 and TRBJ2-3, with D maybe TRBD1 (6 bases). This CDR3 region has 15 residues. Trimming shortened V by 5 bases and J by 11 bases, and 23 bases separated the two germline ends. Germline V lookup: CDR1 SEHNR, CDR2 FQNEAQ (reference sequence).

This clone has a single count. The same CDR3 can be traced to other DNA sequences in this sample. The CDR3 sequence: CASSLNSYEQYF. CDR3 in DNA: TGTGCCAGCAGCTTAAACTCTTACGAGCAGTACTTC. This chain uses TRBV7-9 with TRBJ2-7; D gene uncertain. V was cut by 2 bases and J by 4 bases, with 6 bases left in between. Germline V lookup: CDR1 SEHNR, CDR2 FQNEAQ (reference sequence). The CDR3 runs to 12 residues.

The gene calls are TRBV4-3 and TRBJ2-3, with 10 bases matching TRBD2. Germline CDR1 is LGHNA and CDR2 is YSLEER. The CDR3 is 16 residues long. V lost 0 bases and J lost 6; bases outside the gene matches: 6. The CDR3 reads CASSQESGRVGDTQYF. CDR3 in DNA: TGCGCCAGCAGCCAAGAGAGCGGGAGGGTCGGGGATACGCAGTATTTT.